A selection of T cell receptor beta chains follows, all from one sample in a study of T cells expressing NK-cell markers. TCRdb re-analyzed the 5' RACE reads; it lists each CDR3 protein once, without DNA. This repertoire includes roughly 390,000 distinct CDR3 sequences. Sequenced: blood T cells: a sorted CD56 or NKG2C T cell subset, CD4+ or CD8+ T cells, or bulk PBMC T cells (not recorded which). All receptors derive from a woman aged 50 to 60 in good health. CDR3s include the opening cysteine and the closing phenylalanine or tryptophan.

v_gene: TRBV11-2
j_gene: TRBJ2-1
len: 11
CDR3aa: CASNRYREQFF

v_gene: TRBV7-9
j_gene: TRBJ1-2
len: 14
CDR3aa: CASSRLRGAEGYTF

v_gene: TRBV28
j_gene: TRBJ2-1
len: 16
CDR3aa: CASSTPGGSSYNEQFF

v_gene: TRBV5-1
j_gene: TRBJ2-2
len: 16
CDR3aa: CASSHGLTPGTGELFF

v_gene: TRBV5-5
j_gene: TRBJ2-2
len: 15
CDR3aa: CASSLTTTNTGELFF

v_gene: TRBV14
j_gene: TRBJ2-1
len: 19
CDR3aa: CASSQEGSFSSWVHNEQFF

v_gene: TRBV7-3
j_gene: TRBJ2-1
len: 13
CDR3aa: CASSSAGGVEQFF

v_gene: TRBV6-5
j_gene: TRBJ1-6
len: 15
CDR3aa: CASSYAGTNNSPLHF

v_gene: TRBV7-9
j_gene: TRBJ2-7
len: 13
CDR3aa: CASSLWGTYEQYF

v_gene: TRBV12-3/TRBV12-4
j_gene: TRBJ1-1
len: 14
CDR3aa: CASTQGAGNTEAFF

v_gene: TRBV6-1
j_gene: TRBJ1-5
len: 14
CDR3aa: CASSERQGNQPQHF

v_gene: TRBV19
j_gene: TRBJ2-5
len: 14
CDR3aa: CASSISSVGETQYF

v_gene: TRBV6-5
j_gene: TRBJ2-7
len: 15
CDR3aa: CASSYDPLGLYEQYF

v_gene: TRBV4-2
j_gene: TRBJ1-2
len: 15
CDR3aa: CASSQEIEGYYGYTF

v_gene: TRBV15
j_gene: TRBJ2-1
len: 15
CDR3aa: CATSRLADEGDEQFF

v_gene: TRBV3-1
j_gene: TRBJ1-5
len: 15
CDR3aa: CASSQDSSDYQPQHF

v_gene: TRBV7-7
j_gene: TRBJ2-1
len: 13
CDR3aa: CASSLSESYEQFF

v_gene: TRBV7-2
j_gene: TRBJ1-5
len: 15
CDR3aa: CASSLPRQANQPQHF

v_gene: TRBV6-6
j_gene: TRBJ2-7
len: 18
CDR3aa: CASSYDSGVLYDSYEQYF

v_gene: TRBV12-3/TRBV12-4
j_gene: TRBJ1-2
len: 16
CDR3aa: CASSLGGARVGYGYTF

v_gene: TRBV5-1
j_gene: TRBJ2-1
len: 16
CDR3aa: CASSYVVGQGYNEQFF

v_gene: TRBV3-1
j_gene: TRBJ2-2
len: 15
CDR3aa: CASSQGLQSTGELFF

v_gene: TRBV13
j_gene: TRBJ2-5
len: 14
CDR3aa: CASSRPGGPETQYF

v_gene: TRBV10-2
j_gene: TRBJ1-2
len: 12
CDR3aa: CATKDFNYGYTF

v_gene: TRBV12-3/TRBV12-4
j_gene: TRBJ2-3
len: 17
CDR3aa: CASRSFAGDRSTDTQYF

v_gene: TRBV3-1
j_gene: TRBJ2-5
len: 15
CDR3aa: CASSQEGTPTETQYF

v_gene: TRBV5-1
j_gene: TRBJ2-3
len: 19
CDR3aa: CASSLLGLAGFSYTDTQYF

v_gene: TRBV7-8
j_gene: TRBJ2-3
len: 18
CDR3aa: CASSFAGTSGRASDTQYF

v_gene: TRBV2
j_gene: TRBJ1-4
len: 14
CDR3aa: CASSEVRGEEKLFF

v_gene: TRBV6-5
j_gene: TRBJ2-5
len: 15
CDR3aa: CASSYSMNGEETQYF

v_gene: TRBV10-3
j_gene: TRBJ2-4
len: 13
CDR3aa: CAIKVEGKNIQYF

v_gene: TRBV18
j_gene: TRBJ1-4
len: 13
CDR3aa: CASSPEGLGKLFF

v_gene: TRBV5-1
j_gene: TRBJ2-1
len: 15
CDR3aa: CASSLRQGAVDEQFF

v_gene: TRBV20-1
j_gene: TRBJ1-2
len: 13
CDR3aa: CSARDSIGQGYTF

v_gene: TRBV5-6
j_gene: TRBJ2-7
len: 11
CDR3aa: CASAFAGEQYF

v_gene: TRBV5-1
j_gene: TRBJ2-1
len: 17
CDR3aa: CASSGPLGGQAYNEQFF

v_gene: TRBV5-1
j_gene: TRBJ1-4
len: 16
CDR3aa: CASSEGTARGYEKLFF

v_gene: TRBV20-1
j_gene: TRBJ2-1
len: 20
CDR3aa: CSARDVAPGTSGRAYNEQFF

v_gene: TRBV10-3
j_gene: TRBJ2-1
len: 12
CDR3aa: CAISGDRAEQFF

v_gene: TRBV15
j_gene: TRBJ2-1
len: 15
CDR3aa: CATSRGLVTGNEQFF

v_gene: TRBV18
j_gene: TRBJ2-7
len: 17
CDR3aa: CASSPAGLAGGLAEQYF

v_gene: TRBV25-1
j_gene: TRBJ1-1
len: 12
CDR3aa: CASSDPGSEAFF

v_gene: TRBV5-1
j_gene: TRBJ2-1
len: 17
CDR3aa: CASSPVVAAASYNEQFF

v_gene: TRBV6-4
j_gene: TRBJ2-1
len: 15
CDR3aa: CASSPGLLPNNEQFF

v_gene: TRBV6-5
j_gene: TRBJ1-3
len: 16
CDR3aa: CASSYSLDSSGNTIYF

v_gene: TRBV5-1
j_gene: TRBJ2-3
len: 14
CDR3aa: CASSSLTGADTQYF

v_gene: TRBV12-3/TRBV12-4
j_gene: TRBJ1-6
len: 15
CDR3aa: CASSLGGVTNSPLHF

v_gene: TRBV5-1
j_gene: TRBJ2-3
len: 14
CDR3aa: CASSVTGELDTQYF

v_gene: TRBV6-5
j_gene: TRBJ2-1
len: 15
CDR3aa: CASSPGTSDYNEQFF

v_gene: TRBV20-1
j_gene: TRBJ2-2
len: 14
CDR3aa: CSASGRANTGELFF

v_gene: TRBV4-1
j_gene: TRBJ2-3
len: 12
CDR3aa: CASSRPFDTQYF

v_gene: TRBV29-1
j_gene: TRBJ1-2
len: 15
CDR3aa: CSGSGGIRNNYGYTF

v_gene: TRBV3-1
j_gene: TRBJ1-1
len: 16
CDR3aa: CASSQEGAVFNTEAFF

v_gene: TRBV6-5
j_gene: TRBJ1-1
len: 13
CDR3aa: CASSAGMNTEAFF

v_gene: TRBV5-1
j_gene: TRBJ2-7
len: 16
CDR3aa: CASSVRTDQLSYEQYF

v_gene: TRBV3-1
j_gene: TRBJ2-1
len: 18
CDR3aa: CASSPRLAGGKWSNEQFF

v_gene: TRBV6-6
j_gene: TRBJ2-2
len: 15
CDR3aa: CASSYTGENTGELFF

v_gene: TRBV2
j_gene: TRBJ2-5
len: 14
CDR3aa: CASLRVPFQETQYF

v_gene: TRBV10-2
j_gene: TRBJ2-1
len: 14
CDR3aa: CASSEWWSTGEVFF